This is a list of T cell receptor beta chains from one sample in a study of control samples from healthy donors and cancer patients. Only in-frame clones appear in the TCRdb table, and some are missing; sequencing was by immunoSEQ multiplex PCR. The sample lists about 130,000 clones, about 90% occurring once. The specimen was blood. The receptors were gathered from a man younger than 35 in good health. Each CDR3 is given with its conserved first and last residue. D genes are given only for firm matches. Clone size is not always given. Where it is, it says once, few, many or a class for expanded clones.

TRBD1	TRBV3-1/TRBV3-2	-	TRBJ2-2	TGTGCCAGCAGCCAATACAGGGGCGCCGGGGAGCTGTTTTTT	CASSQYRGAGELFF
-	TRBV5-6	few	TRBJ2-2	TGTGCCAGCAGCTGGAGGGGGGTATCCACCGGGGAGCTGTTTTTT	CASSWRGVSTGELFF
TRBD1	TRBV7-9	-	TRBJ1-2	TGTGCCAGCAGCTTAGTTGGACAGGGGTATTATGGCTACACCTTC	CASSLVGQGYYGYTF
-	TRBV4-1	once	TRBJ2-7	TGCGCCAGCAGCCAGGGCTCGGAGAGCCTCTACGAGCAGTACTTC	CASSQGSESLYEQYF
-	TRBV5-4	-	TRBJ2-7	TGTGCCAGCAGCTTTCGGGGGAGCGAGCAGTACTTC	CASSFRGSEQYF
TRBD1	TRBV11-3	-	TRBJ2-7	TGTGCCAGCAGCTTATATGGGACAGGGGGAAGCGAGCAGTACTTC	CASSLYGTGGSEQYF
TRBD1	TRBV5-4	-	TRBJ1-2	TGTGCCAGCAGCTTGTTTGGACAGGGTTTAAACTATGGCTACACCTTC	CASSLFGQGLNYGYTF
-	TRBV5-1	-	TRBJ2-3	TGCGCCAGCAGCTTGGTTCGAGGCAGCACAGATACGCAGTATTTT	CASSLVRGSTDTQYF
-	TRBV19	-	TRBJ2-1	TGTGCCAGTAGTATCAGGGGGGTCGGCCTTGAGCAGTTCTTC	CASSIRGVGLEQFF
-	TRBV6-2/TRBV6-3	-	TRBJ1-2	TGTGCCAGCAGTTCAAGCGGCTCGGTTTTTGACTACACCTTC	CASSSSGSVFDYTF
-	TRBV12-3/TRBV12-4	once	TRBJ2-1	TGTGCCAGCAGTTTTGGAAGCAATGAGCAGTTCTTC	CASSFGSNEQFF
-	TRBV19	-	TRBJ1-1	TGTGCCAGTAGTATAGACAGGGTCACTGAAGCTTTCTTT	CASSIDRVTEAFF
-	TRBV14	-	TRBJ1-1	TGTGCCAGCAGCCTTGTCGGAGATAACACTGAAGCTTTCTTT	CASSLVGDNTEAFF
-	TRBV2	-	TRBJ1-6	TGTGCCAGCATGAGCAGTGTCCCCTATAATTCACCCCTCCACTTT	CASMSSVPYNSPLHF
-	TRBV27	-	TRBJ2-7	TGTGCCAGCAGTTATTCCCAAAGCTCCGAGCAGTACTTC	CASSYSQSSEQYF
-	TRBV5-1	-	TRBJ1-5	TGCGCCAGCAGCTTGAGCGGCAATCAGCCCCAGCATTTT	CASSLSGNQPQHF
-	TRBV12-3/TRBV12-4	-	TRBJ2-3	TGTGCCAGCAGTTTTCCGGGAGATACGCAGTATTTT	CASSFPGDTQYF
-	TRBV7-9	-	TRBJ1-3	TGTGCCAGCAGCTTTGAACAAGGAAACACCATATATTTT	CASSFEQGNTIYF
TRBD2	TRBV25-1	-	TRBJ2-1	TGTGCCAGCAGCGCCGGGACCGCTCGGGGGGATGAGCAGTTCTTC	CASSAGTARGDEQFF
-	TRBV27	-	TRBJ1-1	TGTGCCAGCAGTCCCAAGGGCGGCACTGAAGCTTTCTTT	CASSPKGGTEAFF
TRBD1	TRBV29-1	-	TRBJ2-3	TGCAGCGTCGGACAGGGCACAGATACGCAGTATTTT	CSVGQGTDTQYF
-	TRBV4-1	-	TRBJ1-5	TGCGCCAGCAGCCAAGGAGGAGGGGAGCAGCCCCAGCATTTT	CASSQGGGEQPQHF
-	TRBV3-1/TRBV3-2	once	TRBJ1-5	TGTGCCAGCAGCCAAGGGGGGGCAGGTCAGCCCCAGCATTTT	CASSQGGAGQPQHF
TRBD1	TRBV19	-	TRBJ2-1	TGTGCCAGTAGTATTCTTACCGGGACAGGGAGGAATGAGCAGTTCTTC	CASSILTGTGRNEQFF
TRBD1	TRBV2	-	TRBJ2-7	TGTGCCAACAGACAGGGGGGGTACGAGCAGTACTTC	CANRQGGYEQYF
-	TRBV19	-	TRBJ1-2	TGTGCCAGTAGCCCCCCGGGGGGTCGCTATGGCTACACCTTC	CASSPPGGRYGYTF
-	TRBV27	-	TRBJ1-5	TGTGCCAGCAGTCCCGCGATGAGGCAGCCCCAGCATTTT	CASSPAMRQPQHF
-	TRBV11-2	-	TRBJ1-6	TGTGCCAGCAGCTTAGATCGAGGGGTGAATTCACCCCTCCACTTT	CASSLDRGVNSPLHF
TRBD2	TRBV6-4	-	TRBJ2-1	TGTGCCAGCAGTTCCCTCAGGGTTGAGCGGGAGGGCTCCTACAATGAGCAGTTCTTC	CASSSLRVEREGSYNEQFF
-	TRBV18	once	TRBJ1-3	TGTGCCAGCTCACCATCGGGGACATCTGTAGGGAACACCATATATTTT	CASSPSGTSVGNTIYF
TRBD1	TRBV5-6	-	TRBJ1-1	TGTGCCAGCAGCGTACAGGGGGTTGCTGAAGCTTTCTTT	CASSVQGVAEAFF
-	TRBV30	-	TRBJ1-3	TGTGCCTGGAGTGTACGGTCAGCGAGCTCTGGAAACACCATATATTTT	CAWSVRSASSGNTIYF
-	TRBV7-8	few	TRBJ1-5	TGTGCCAGCAGCCCCTTCAATCAGCCCCAGCATTTT	CASSPFNQPQHF
-	TRBV27	few	TRBJ2-7	TGTGCCAGCAGGACCGAATACGAGCAGTACTTC	CASRTEYEQYF
-	TRBV5-1	once	TRBJ1-1	TGCGCCACCACGATGGAGGGACCCGGCACTGAAGCTTTCTTT	CATTMEGPGTEAFF
-	TRBV7-3	many	TRBJ1-1	TGTGCCAGCAGCTTACAGAAGGCAGGGAACACTGAAGCTTTCTTT	CASSLQKAGNTEAFF
-	TRBV6-5	-	TRBJ1-2	TGTGCCAGCAGTTACCCGGACGCCCCGGGCGGCTACACCTTC	CASSYPDAPGGYTF
-	TRBV5-6	-	TRBJ1-5	TGTGCCAGCAGCCAGACAGGAAATCAGCCCCAGCATTTT	CASSQTGNQPQHF
-	TRBV6-2/TRBV6-3	-	TRBJ2-2	TGTGCCAGCAGTCTCAGGGAGACCGGGGAGCTGTTTTTT	CASSLRETGELFF
-	TRBV10-2	-	TRBJ2-7	TGCGCCAGTACGACAGCTTATACCTACGAGCAGTACTTC	CASTTAYTYEQYF
-	TRBV5-8	-	TRBJ1-5	TGTGCCAGCAGCTTGTCCGGACAGCTCGTTAATGATAGCAATCAGCCCCAGCATTTT	CASSLSGQLVNDSNQPQHF
-	TRBV30	-	TRBJ1-6	TGTGCCTGGGTACGGGGGCGTCAGAATAATTCACCCCTCCACTTT	CAWVRGRQNNSPLHF
-	TRBV7-3	-	TRBJ2-3	TGTGCCAGCAGCCTAAACCCTCTCTCGTTGGTAGGGAGCACAGATACGCAGTATTTT	CASSLNPLSLVGSTDTQYF
TRBD1	TRBV19	-	TRBJ1-4	TGTGCCAGTAGTAGATCAGGGCGACAGGGCGAACCAGAAAAACTGTTTTTT	CASSRSGRQGEPEKLFF
TRBD2	TRBV24-1	-	TRBJ2-1	TGTGCCACCAGTGATGGCGGGAGGGCATCCGATGAGCAGTTCTTC	CATSDGGRASDEQFF
-	TRBV24-1	-	TRBJ1-4	TGTGCCACCAGTGATTCAGGCGGAAAACTGTTTTTT	CATSDSGGKLFF
-	TRBV6-6	-	TRBJ2-7	TGTGCCAGCAGCCGGACGCCCGACGAGCAGTACTTC	CASSRTPDEQYF
-	TRBV5-1	-	TRBJ1-6	TGCGCCAGCAGCTTGGACAGCGGGGCCCTCCACTTT	CASSLDSGALHF
-	TRBV12-3/TRBV12-4	-	TRBJ1-3	TGTGCCAGCAGCAAAAGGCTCGAGGACATATATTTT	CASSKRLEDIYF
-	TRBV27	-	TRBJ2-3	TGTGCCAGCAGTCCGCACACAGATACGCAGTATTTT	CASSPHTDTQYF
-	TRBV30	-	TRBJ2-7	TGTGCCTGGAGTTCAGGGACGGGAACCTACGAGCAGTACTTC	CAWSSGTGTYEQYF
-	TRBV10-1	-	TRBJ2-7	TGCGCCAGCAGTGAGTCTCGGGTTCTCGAGCAGTACTTC	CASSESRVLEQYF
-	TRBV7-3	few	TRBJ2-7	TGTGCCAGCAGCGCCCAAGCGGGTACCTACGAGCAGTACTTC	CASSAQAGTYEQYF
-	TRBV7-9	-	TRBJ1-2	TGTGCCAGCAATGAGGCCCGATGGGGTAACTATGGCTACACCTTC	CASNEARWGNYGYTF